What follows are 21 T cell receptor beta chains derived from one specimen sequenced in a study of cytomegalovirus exposure and HLA in healthy donors (dated by TCRdb to 2015 to 2018). The method behind the library was the immunoSEQ multiplex PCR assay. A mixture of 60 forward primers for TCR Vbeta segments and 13 reverse primers for TCR Jbeta segments was used in the multiplex PCR. Entries here come from immuneACCESS through TCRdb and include only in-frame sequences with V and J called. Some clones fail to appear in such tables; in the studies checked, an unresolved V gene covers under half of the shortfall, and the cause of the remainder is unknown. Recorded for this sample are approximately 130,000 clones; 78% of them occurred a single time. The ten largest make up approximately 6% of the sample. Sequencing was carried out using PBMCs. These receptors all come from a middle-aged woman in good health and CMV-seronegative.

The chain joins TRBV7-9 to TRBJ2-7; TRBD2 matches at 11 bases. Per the germline V gene, CDR1 is SEHNR and CDR2 is FQNEAQ (reference sequence). V trimming: 6 bases; J trimming: 3 bases; junction bases outside the gene matches: 10. The CDR3 is made up of 16 amino acids. CDR3 sequence (DNA): TGTGCCAGCAGGCCTAACCGACTAGCGGGACTCTACGAGCAGTACTTC. Its protein is CASRPNRLAGLYEQYF.

The CDR3 region is CASRPGGGGHEQFF. The CDR3 bases are TGTGCCAGCAGACCCGGTGGGGGGGGTCATGAGCAGTTCTTC. The V and J genes are TRBV5-6 and TRBJ2-1, with 7 bases lining up with TRBD2. Germline V lookup: CDR1 SGHDT, CDR2 YYEEEE. The length of the CDR3 is 14 residues. Trimming removed 5 bases from V and 8 bases from J; junction bases left unmatched: 10.

The gene calls are TRBV5-1 and TRBJ2-5; D unclear. The CDR3 length is 14 residues. V dropped 7 bases and J dropped 0 bases, with 13 bases sitting between them. The V gene's germline CDR1 is SGHRS and CDR2 YFSETQ. CDR3: CASSSNSYQETQYF. CDR3 nucleotide sequence: TGCGCCAGCTCCTCCAACTCGTACCAAGAGACCCAGTACTTC. Supplemented by reference TRBV5-1 and TRBJ2-5, the full variable domain reads KAGVTQTPRYLIKTRGQQVTLSCSPISGHRSVSWYQQTPGQGLQFLFEYFSETQRNKGNFPGRFSGRQFSNSRSEMNVSTLELGDSALYLCASSSNSYQETQYFGPGTRLLVL.

The chain carries TRBV9 and TRBJ2-1; 12 positions agree with TRBD2. The CDR3 extends over 16 amino acids. J gave up 4 bases and V 0 bases, and 2 bases lay outside the gene matches. Germline values: CDR1 SGDLS, CDR2 YYNGEE. The CDR3: CASSVASGRVYNEQFF. The CDR3 DNA is TGTGCCAGCAGCGTAGCTAGCGGGAGGGTTTACAATGAGCAGTTCTTC.

On this clone: One end of the junction does not line up with germline, which may come from a read error. The V and J genes are TRBV7-7 and TRBJ2-6; TRBD1 matches at 7 bases. Germline CDR1 and CDR2: SSHAT and FNYEAQ (reference sequence). The CDR3 contains 14 residues. The CDR3 nucleotides are TGTGCTAGCAGCACAGGGGCTGGGGCCAACGTCCTGACTTTC. It yields the protein CASSTGAGANVLTF.

The rearrangement uses TRBV28 and TRBJ2-2, with D hard to call. This CDR3 contains 17 residues. Germline V gene sequence: CDR1 MDHEN, CDR2 SYDVKM. V gave up 5 bases and J gave up 0 bases, with 16 bases separating them. CDR3 in amino acids: CASSPSAAAANTGELFF. The CDR3 bases are TGTGCCAGCAGTCCCTCTGCGGCAGCCGCGAACACCGGGGAGCTGTTTTTT.

The chain employs TRBV5-1 and TRBJ2-2, with 8 bases identical to TRBD1. The junction had 4 bases not matched to a gene; V was cut back by 5 bases and J by 4 bases. The length of the CDR3 is 14 residues. The germline CDR1 and CDR2 sequences are SGHRS and YFSETQ. The CDR3, as DNA: TGCGCCAGCAGGGCTACAGGGGGCACCGGGGAGCTGTTTTTT. It codes for CASRATGGTGELFF.

J is TRBJ1-1 and V is TRBV6-5; tentatively, D is TRBD1 (6 bases). Trimming pared 11 bases from V and 5 bases from J, leaving 18 bases between. Germline CDR1 and CDR2: MNHEY and SVGAGI. The CDR3 covers 13 residues. The CDR3 DNA reads as TGTGCCGCCACGACGGGGGGGGCAACTGAAGCTTTCTTT. Protein: CAATTGGATEAFF.

The V call is TRBV9, the J call TRBJ2-1, with TRBD2 matching 7 bases. The CDR3 is 14 amino acids. From germline, CDR1 is SGDLS and CDR2 YYNGEE. V shed 0 bases, J shed 8 bases, and the junction held 5 bases outside the gene matches. The CDR3 DNA follows: TGTGCCAGCAGCGTAGGCGGGAGTGGGTATGAGCAGTTCTTC. Translation gives CASSVGGSGYEQFF. Full variable domain (outside the CDR3, taken from reference TRBV9 and TRBJ2-1): DSGVTQTPKHLITATGQRVTLRCSPRSGDLSVYWYQQSLDQGLQFLIQYYNGEERAKGNILERFSAQQFPDLHSELNLSSLELGDSALYFCASSVGGSGYEQFFGPGTRLTVL.

The chain links TRBV19 to TRBJ1-1; 9 bases map to TRBD1. The CDR3 has 18 residues. V lost 6 bases, J lost 1 base, and 15 bases stayed unmatched. The germline CDR1 and CDR2 sequences are LNHDA and SQIVND (reference sequence). CDR3 nucleotide sequence: TGTGCCAGTAGATACAAGGACAGGGGTGTTGATGGGAACACTGAAGCTTTCTTT. Its protein is CASRYKDRGVDGNTEAFF.

The chain joins TRBV5-1 to TRBJ2-1, with 9 bases identical to TRBD1. CDR3 size: 13 residues. The J segment lost 9 bases and the V segment lost 7 bases, leaving 8 bases of the junction unmatched. Germline V gene sequence: CDR1 SGHRS, CDR2 YFSETQ. CDR3 protein: CASSKGQGGEQFF. CDR3 sequence (DNA): TGCGCCAGCTCAAAGGGACAGGGAGGTGAGCAGTTCTTC.

V gene TRBV6-5 combines with J gene TRBJ1-5; 7 nucleotides line up with TRBD1. Looked up from germline, CDR1 is MNHEY and CDR2 is SVGAGI. V lost 8 bases and J lost 0; bases outside the gene matches: 4. The CDR3 is 14 residues long. CDR3 bases: TGTGCCAGCGCGACAGGGAATAGCAATCAGCCCCAGCATTTT. Protein sequence: CASATGNSNQPQHF.

In this sample, this clone turned up a few times. The chain is built from TRBV5-6 and TRBJ2-1; TRBD2 matches 7 bases. Per germline, CDR1 SGHDT and CDR2 YYEEEE. The V gene end was trimmed by 2 bases and the J gene end by 3 bases; junction bases not matched to a gene: 2. The CDR3 has 14 residues. The CDR3 loop reads CASSFGTNYNEQFF. The CDR3 DNA is TGTGCCAGCAGCTTCGGGACTAACTACAATGAGCAGTTCTTC.

The chain combines TRBV5-6 with TRBJ2-1; 7 bases line up with TRBD2. Germline V gene sequence: CDR1 SGHDT, CDR2 YYEEEE. The CDR3 runs 13 residues. With V trimmed by 6 bases and J by 9 bases, 9 bases remained unmatched. CDR3 nucleotide sequence: TGTGCCAGCAACCATAGACTAGCAAGTGAGCAGTTCTTC. It encodes CASNHRLASEQFF.

J is TRBJ2-2 and V is TRBV9; 10 bases are a match to TRBD2. Germline V lookup: CDR1 SGDLS, CDR2 YYNGEE. This CDR3 region has 17 residues. J lost 8 bases, V lost 0 bases, and 10 bases had no gene match. For the CDR3, the DNA is TGTGCCAGCAGCGTAGCGGGAGGGACTAGCGCGAGGGGGGAGCTGTTTTTT. Translated: CASSVAGGTSARGELFF.

The V call is TRBV6-5, the J call TRBJ2-7; D may be TRBD2 (6 bases). In germline, CDR1 is MNHEY, CDR2 SVGAGI. The CDR3 has 14 amino acids. V lost 4 bases and J 6 bases, leaving 16 bases between the germline ends. Here the CDR3 reads CASSWIVGGGEQYF. The DNA for the CDR3 is TGTGCCAGCAGTTGGATCGTGGGGGGAGGCGAGCAGTACTTC.

The chain carries TRBV18 and TRBJ2-4; D call uncertain. Between the trimmed V and J ends, which lost 3 bases and 0 bases, there was a span of 12 bases. Germline lookup yields CDR1 KGHSH and CDR2 LQKENI. There are 16 residues in the CDR3. The CDR3 loop is CASSPLPRVAKNIQYF. The CDR3 coding sequence is TGTGCCAGCTCACCTCTCCCTCGAGTAGCCAAAAACATTCAGTACTTC.

The chain uses TRBV4-2 and TRBJ2-2; no definite D call. Trimming removed 1 base from V and 5 bases from J, with 5 bases in between. Germline V lookup: CDR1 LGHNA, CDR2 YNFKEQ. The CDR3 consists of 13 residues. The CDR3 sequence: CASSQAQTGELFF. CDR3 coding DNA: TGTGCCAGCAGCCAAGCACAGACCGGGGAGCTGTTTTTT.

The chain joins TRBV11-2 to TRBJ2-7; 8 nucleotides agree with TRBD1. The length of the CDR3 is 17 residues. J gave up 1 base and V 1 base, and 9 bases lay outside the gene matches. Germline CDR1 reads SGHAT; CDR2 reads FQNNGV. CDR3 loop: CASSLGWGRGQSYEQYF. The CDR3 region has the DNA TGTGCCAGCAGCTTAGGGTGGGGCAGGGGGCAGTCCTACGAGCAGTACTTC.

The rearrangement joins TRBV7-3 to TRBJ2-7, with 10 nucleotides matching TRBD2. The length of the CDR3 is 19 residues. In germline, CDR1 is SGHTA, CDR2 FQGTGA. The V gene end was trimmed by 1 base and the J gene end by 3 bases; junction bases not matched to a gene: 15. CDR3: CASSLRLAGETDPLYEQYF. CDR3 coding DNA: TGTGCCAGCAGCTTAAGGCTAGCGGGAGAAACCGACCCCCTCTACGAGCAGTACTTC.

The rearrangement links TRBV5-6 to TRBJ2-7; D is possibly TRBD1 (6 bases). This CDR3 contains 15 residues. V shed 4 bases and J shed 4 bases, with 18 bases lying between them. Germline values: CDR1 SGHDT, CDR2 YYEEEE. In DNA, the CDR3 is TGTGCCAGCAGCCCGCCGACAGGACCCTCTTACGAGCAGTACTTC. It encodes CASSPPTGPSYEQYF.